This entry describes one TCR beta chain. Using immunoSEQ multiplex PCR, the repertoire was profiled, and TCRdb retains in-frame clones only, with some absent. Altogether approximately 61,000 clones are present, around 87% being singletons, with the ten largest covering 13% to 15%. The sample is drawn from a study of blood T cell repertoires in COVID-19. Whole-study context: Sample material is recorded as cDNA or gDNA derived from T cells, B-cell-depleted T cells, or PBMCs.

Germline V gene lookup returns CDR1 LNHDA and CDR2 SQIVND (reference sequence). This CDR3 has 15 amino acids. Trimming left V 6 bases short and J 8 bases short, with 19 bases between. This receptor was taken from a human donor in a cohort sampled during active COVID-19. The V and J genes are TRBV19 and TRBJ1-4; the D is unclear. Sequenced sample: peripheral blood. CDR3 in DNA: TGTGCCAGTAGGCGGGGTCCCGGAAAAGACGAAAAACTGTTTTTT. It yields the protein CASRRGPGKDEKLFF.